The 28 T cell receptor beta chains below come from one sample, sequenced in a study of blood T cells in healthy people across ages. A J-beta primer mix and a sample-barcoded 5' primer were used in a second PCR of about 6 to 12 cycles. TCRdb itself ran the 5' RACE reads through MiXCR, one entry per CDR3 protein. The table lists about 1 million distinct CDR3 sequences, less than 50% of them singletons. Sequencing used blood. These receptors were obtained from a woman aged 60-75 years in good health.

V gene TRBV6-6 combines with J gene TRBJ2-7; TRBD2 matches at 8 bases. CDR3 length: 14 amino acids. The germline V gene encodes CDR1 MNHNY and CDR2 SVGAGI (reference sequence). V lost 2 bases to trimming and J lost 3 bases; unmatched junction nucleotides: 3. The CDR3 DNA is TGTGCCAGCAGTTACGGGGCGGGAGGCTACGAGCAGTACTTC. Translated: CASSYGAGGYEQYF.

V and J are TRBV6-1 and TRBJ2-3; 7 nucleotides line up with TRBD2. The trim removed 2 bases at V and 1 base at J, leaving 6 bases unmatched. Germline CDR1 reads MNHNS; CDR2 reads SASEGT. The CDR3 consists of 16 residues. CDR3 residues: CASSERAGVGTDTQYF. The CDR3 bases are TGTGCCAGCAGTGAAAGGGCGGGAGTGGGCACAGATACGCAGTATTTT.

This chain uses TRBV27 with TRBJ2-7; 9 nucleotides line up with TRBD2. J lost 0 bases, V lost 2 bases, and 11 bases had no gene match. CDR3 size: 18 residues. Germline values: CDR1 MNHEY, CDR2 SMNVEV (reference sequence). The CDR3 sequence is CASSLVNPSGASSYEQYF. CDR3 nucleotide sequence: TGTGCCAGCAGTTTAGTTAATCCTAGCGGGGCGAGCTCCTACGAGCAGTACTTC.

This clonotype was seen a handful of times. Here the CDR3 reads CASSQGTGVEKLFF. Here the CDR3 DNA reads TGTGCCAGCAGTCAAGGGACAGGGGTCGAAAAACTGTTTTTT. The chain has TRBV27 and TRBJ1-4; 10 positions match TRBD1. V lost 5 bases to trimming and J lost 8 bases; unmatched junction nucleotides: 5. CDR1 is MNHEY and CDR2 is SMNVEV in the germline V gene (reference sequence). The CDR3 runs 14 residues.

V gene TRBV10-3 combines with J gene TRBJ2-5; 8 nucleotides align to TRBD1. This CDR3 is 15 amino acids long. In germline, CDR1 is ENHRY, CDR2 SYGVKD. V shed 6 bases, J shed 1 base, and the junction held 7 bases outside the gene matches. DNA of the CDR3: TGTGCCATCAGCCCCAGACAGGGGACCCAAGAGACCCAGTACTTC. Translation: CAISPRQGTQETQYF.

CDR3 sequence (DNA): TGCGCCAGCAGCACCCCGGGGGGAGGAACTGAAGCTTTCTTT. Protein product: CASSTPGGGTEAFF. V and J are TRBV5-1 and TRBJ1-1; D perhaps matches TRBD1 (5 bases). V gave up 4 bases and J gave up 5 bases, with 15 bases separating them. Looked up from germline, CDR1 is SGHRS and CDR2 is YFSETQ. The CDR3 consists of 14 residues.

This clonotype was counted at least ten times. The gene calls are TRBV20-1 and TRBJ2-7; D ambiguous. The V gene's germline CDR1 is DFQATT and CDR2 SNEGSKA (reference sequence). This CDR3 spans 12 amino acids. Trimming cost V 5 bases and J 3 bases, with 11 bases left between them. CDR3 residues: CSAPSINYEQYF. The DNA of the CDR3 is TGCAGTGCTCCCTCGATTAACTACGAGCAGTACTTC.

Only a few counts were recorded for this clonotype. The chain links TRBV28 to TRBJ1-2, with D hard to call. Trimming removed 3 bases at V and 7 bases at J, with 21 bases between. The CDR3 is made up of 16 amino acids. Germline V CDR1 and CDR2: MDHEN, SYDVKM. The CDR3: CASSFSIMAAGFGYTF. The CDR3 nucleotides read TGTGCCAGCAGTTTTTCTATAATGGCAGCCGGCTTTGGCTACACCTTC.

CDR3 nucleotide sequence: TGTGCCAGCAGCGTAGAAGCGGGACCGCCGGTAAATGAGCAGTTCTTC. It encodes CASSVEAGPPVNEQFF. The chain combines TRBV9 with TRBJ2-1; 7 bases are shared with TRBD2. Germline CDR1 and CDR2: SGDLS and YYNGEE. The CDR3 sequence is 16 residues long. J was trimmed by 7 bases and V by 0 bases; bases with no gene match: 10. Variable domain in full (rest from reference TRBV9 and TRBJ2-1): DSGVTQTPKHLITATGQRVTLRCSPRSGDLSVYWYQQSLDQGLQFLIQYYNGEERAKGNILERFSAQQFPDLHSELNLSSLELGDSALYFCASSVEAGPPVNEQFFGPGTRLTVL.

The J gene is TRBJ2-7, the V gene TRBV20-1; 9 bases agree with TRBD1. V lost 5 bases, J lost 5 bases, and 10 bases stayed unmatched. The CDR3 is 14 amino acids. Germline V gene sequence: CDR1 DFQATT, CDR2 SNEGSKA (reference sequence). In DNA, the CDR3 is TGCAGTGCTTCAGAACAGGGGGCAGGGCACGAGCAGTACTTC. Its translation: CSASEQGAGHEQYF.

The V and J genes are TRBV12-3 or TRBV12-4 and TRBJ1-6; no clear D gene. V was pared by 3 bases and J by 11 bases, with 17 bases between. The CDR3 sequence is 15 residues long. The CDR3 coding sequence is TGTGCCAGCAGTTTCAGTAGGATTAACTCCCCACCCCTCCACTTT. This encodes CASSFSRINSPPLHF.

The genes are TRBV24-1 and TRBJ2-2; D remains unclear. The CDR3 is 13 residues long. Germline assignment: CDR1 KGHDR and CDR2 SFDVKD. Trimming shortened V by 6 bases and J by 5 bases, and 9 bases separated the two germline ends. CDR3: CATSRWWTGELFF. CDR3 in DNA: TGTGCCACCAGTCGATGGTGGACCGGGGAGCTGTTTTTT.

The rearrangement links TRBV6-1 to TRBJ2-2; the match to TRBD2 covers 9 bases. This CDR3 region has 16 residues. Germline V gene sequence: CDR1 MNHNS, CDR2 SASEGT. V lost 7 bases and J lost 3; bases outside the gene matches: 9. The CDR3 DNA follows: TGTGCCAGCAAGATCAGCACTAGCGGGTACACCGGGGAGCTGTTTTTT. Translation: CASKISTSGYTGELFF.

The rearrangement links TRBV6-5 to TRBJ1-1; D call uncertain. Per the germline V gene, CDR1 is MNHEY and CDR2 is SVGAGI. The CDR3 loop spans 16 amino acids. V lost 1 base and J lost 7, with 19 bases in between. The CDR3 region is CASSYFVAPGRNEAFF. CDR3 nucleotides: TGTGCCAGCAGTTACTTTGTGGCCCCTGGGCGCAATGAAGCTTTCTTT.

A few counts support this clonotype. The chain is built from TRBV5-1 and TRBJ1-1; weak D call: TRBD1 (6 bases). Germline V gives CDR1 SGHRS, CDR2 YFSETQ. V dropped 2 bases and J dropped 4 bases, with 15 bases sitting between them. The CDR3 loop spans 15 amino acids. CDR3 nucleotide sequence: TGCGCCAGCAGCTTAGAACAGGGAGGCGGCACTGAAGCTTTCTTT. It yields the protein CASSLEQGGGTEAFF.

In this sample, this clonotype turned up a few times. The chain recombines TRBV20-1 with TRBJ2-3; 11 bases align to TRBD2. J was trimmed by 4 bases and V by 4 bases; bases with no gene match: 4. Germline V lookup: CDR1 DFQATT, CDR2 SNEGSKA (reference sequence). This CDR3 has 14 amino acids. The CDR3 spells CSATSSGRADTQYF. Written as DNA, the CDR3 is TGCAGTGCTACCAGTAGCGGGAGGGCAGATACGCAGTATTTT.

The chain carries TRBV9 and TRBJ2-3; D unclear. In germline, CDR1 is SGDLS, CDR2 YYNGEE. The germline V and J ends were trimmed by 4 bases and 5 bases, with 11 bases remaining between them. This CDR3 contains 13 residues. The CDR3 bases are TGTGCCAGCAGCCCCGACCCAGAAGATACGCAGTATTTT. Its protein is CASSPDPEDTQYF.

The V call is TRBV27, the J call TRBJ2-7; 8 bases line up with TRBD1. With 2 bases clipped from V and 1 base from J, the junction kept 28 bases outside the gene matches. This CDR3 contains 23 residues. Germline loops: CDR1 MNHEY, CDR2 SMNVEV (reference sequence). The CDR3 region has the DNA TGTGCCAGCAGTTTAGCTGGACAGGGTACTCCCCCCCTTGTCCCCCTCGAATCCTACGAGCAGTACTTC. It specifies CASSLAGQGTPPLVPLESYEQYF.

This clonotype was picked up a small number of times. V and J are TRBV28 and TRBJ2-4, with D uncertain. Judging by the DNA end, TRBJ2-7 fits better; the J call may be wrong. Germline V gives CDR1 MDHEN, CDR2 SYDVKM. This CDR3 has 14 amino acids. The CDR3 DNA follows: TGTGCCAGCAGTAAGCCGATCCGAGGCTACGAGCAGTACTTC. Translation: CASSKPIRGYEQYF.

This clonotype turned up a few times. The V and J genes are TRBV28 and TRBJ1-6; D is unresolved. The germline CDR1 and CDR2 sequences are MDHEN and SYDVKM. The CDR3 covers 13 residues. The V end lost 5 bases, the J end lost 5 bases, and 7 bases lay between the germline ends. The CDR3 DNA reads as TGTGCCAGCAGTCCTCACCATAATTCACCCCTCCACTTT. Its translation: CASSPHHNSPLHF.

The chain is built from TRBV10-3 and TRBJ1-1; 8 nucleotides align to TRBD1. The germline V gene has CDR1 ENHRY and CDR2 SYGVKD. Germline trimming cut 0 bases from V and 5 bases from J; bases unmatched to any gene: 5. CDR3 length: 15 residues. CDR3 amino acids: CAISESQGAWTEAFF. As DNA, the CDR3 is TGTGCCATCAGTGAGTCGCAGGGGGCATGGACTGAAGCTTTCTTT.

This clonotype was recorded a few times. CDR3 sequence: CASSQELSQETQYF. The DNA of the CDR3 is TGCGCCAGCAGCCAAGAATTGAGCCAAGAGACCCAGTACTTC. The rearrangement links TRBV4-1 to TRBJ2-5; D unclear. V was shortened by 0 bases and J by 1 base, with 6 bases between the two germline ends. The CDR3 sequence is 14 residues long. Germline lookup yields CDR1 MGHRA and CDR2 YSYEKL.

V is TRBV10-1 and J is TRBJ2-3; no reliable D call. The germline gives CDR1 WNHNN, CDR2 SYGVQD (reference sequence). V was trimmed by 9 bases and J by 2 bases, leaving 15 bases between them. The CDR3 covers 14 residues. CDR3 nucleotide sequence: TGCGCCAGTCAATCCAGCACTGACACAGATACGCAGTATTTT. Its translation is CASQSSTDTDTQYF.

The chain is built from TRBV11-2 and TRBJ2-1; the D gene could be TRBD1 or TRBD2 (5 bases each). The end of the DNA fits TRBJ2-7 better, so the J call may be wrong. Germline CDR1 reads SGHAT; CDR2 reads FQNNGV. The CDR3 contains 13 residues. CDR3 sequence reads: CASSSPGTNEQYF. The DNA for the CDR3 is TGTGCCAGCAGCTCCCCAGGGACCAATGAGCAGTACTTC.

This clonotype was counted between two and nine times. The chain recombines TRBV29-1 with TRBJ2-7; 7 bases line up with TRBD1. Germline trimming cut 0 bases from V and 6 bases from J; bases unmatched to any gene: 5. The CDR3 runs to 13 residues. Germline V lookup: CDR1 SQVTM, CDR2 ANQGSEA. The CDR3 region is CSVEEGDRVEQYF. The CDR3 nucleotides read TGCAGCGTTGAAGAGGGAGACAGGGTCGAGCAGTACTTC.

V gene TRBV6-2 or TRBV6-3 combines with J gene TRBJ2-4, with TRBD2 matching over 8 bases. The DNA matches TRBJ2-7 better at its end, which makes the J call doubtful. The CDR3 runs 16 residues. CDR1 is MNHEY, CDR2 SVGEGT, per germline. The CDR3 region is CASRGTTSGRPYEQYF. In DNA, the CDR3 is TGTGCCAGCAGGGGGACTACTAGCGGAAGACCCTACGAGCAGTACTTC.

This chain uses TRBV4-1 with TRBJ2-1, with 11 bases fitting TRBD2. The J call may be wrong; the DNA end is better matched by TRBJ2-7. Germline loops: CDR1 MGHRA, CDR2 YSYEKL. This CDR3 contains 17 residues. The CDR3 reads CASSPGTGLAVYNEQYF. DNA of the CDR3: TGCGCCAGCAGCCCAGGAACGGGACTAGCGGTCTACAATGAGCAGTACTTC.

The CDR3 nucleotides read TGTGCCAGCTCACCGAAGGAGGGATTCCAAGAGACCCAGTACTTC. Its translation: CASSPKEGFQETQYF. The chain is built from TRBV18 and TRBJ2-5, with D possibly TRBD2 on 6 matching bases. This CDR3 region has 15 residues. The V gene lost 3 bases and the J gene lost 1 base, with 12 bases spanning the gap. Germline V gives CDR1 KGHSH, CDR2 LQKENI.